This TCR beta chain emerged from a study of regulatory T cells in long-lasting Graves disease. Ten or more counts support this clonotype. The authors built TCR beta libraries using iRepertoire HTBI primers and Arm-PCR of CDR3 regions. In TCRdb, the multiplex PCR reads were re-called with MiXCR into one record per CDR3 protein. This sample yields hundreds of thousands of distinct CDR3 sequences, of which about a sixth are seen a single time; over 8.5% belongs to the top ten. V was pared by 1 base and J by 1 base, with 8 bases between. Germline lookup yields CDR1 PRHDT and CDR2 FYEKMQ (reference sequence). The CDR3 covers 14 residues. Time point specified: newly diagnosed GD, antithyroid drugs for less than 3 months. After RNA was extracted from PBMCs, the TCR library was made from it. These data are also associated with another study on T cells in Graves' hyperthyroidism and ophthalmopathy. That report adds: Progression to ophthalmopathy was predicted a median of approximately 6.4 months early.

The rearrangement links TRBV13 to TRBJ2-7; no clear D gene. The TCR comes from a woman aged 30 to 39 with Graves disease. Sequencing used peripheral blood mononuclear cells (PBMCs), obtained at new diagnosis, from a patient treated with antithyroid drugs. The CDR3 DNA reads TGTGCCAGCAGCTTAGCGAGAGGTTCCTACGAGCAGTACTTC. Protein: CASSLARGSYEQYF.